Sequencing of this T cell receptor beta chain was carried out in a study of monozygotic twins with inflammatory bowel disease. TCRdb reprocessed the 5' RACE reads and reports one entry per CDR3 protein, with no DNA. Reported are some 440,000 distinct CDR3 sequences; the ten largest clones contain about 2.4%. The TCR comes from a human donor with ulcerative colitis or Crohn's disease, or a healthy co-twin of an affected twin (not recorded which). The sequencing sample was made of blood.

CDR3 amino acids: CSVEDRNEAFF. This chain joins TRBV29-1 and TRBJ1-1. Germline CDR1 reads SQVTM; CDR2 reads ANQGSEA. This CDR3 is built from 11 residues. Full variable domain (missing parts from reference TRBV29-1 and TRBJ1-1): SAVISQKPSRDICQRGTSLTIQCQVDSQVTMMFWYRQQPGQSLTLIATANQGSEATYESGFVIDKFPISRPNLTFSTLTVSNMSPEDSSIYLCSVEDRNEAFFGQGTRLTVV.